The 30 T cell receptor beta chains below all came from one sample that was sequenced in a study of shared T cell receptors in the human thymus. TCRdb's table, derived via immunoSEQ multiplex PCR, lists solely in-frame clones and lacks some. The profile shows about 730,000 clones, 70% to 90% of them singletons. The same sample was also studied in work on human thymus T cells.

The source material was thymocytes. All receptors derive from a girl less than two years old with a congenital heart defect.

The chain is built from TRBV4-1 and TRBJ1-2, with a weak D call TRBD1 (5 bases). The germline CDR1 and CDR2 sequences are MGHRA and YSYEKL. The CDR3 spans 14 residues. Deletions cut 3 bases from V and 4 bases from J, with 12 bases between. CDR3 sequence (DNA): TGCGCCAGCAGCCAGGGCCTCGGGGGCTATGGCTACACCTTC. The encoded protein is CASSQGLGGYGYTF.

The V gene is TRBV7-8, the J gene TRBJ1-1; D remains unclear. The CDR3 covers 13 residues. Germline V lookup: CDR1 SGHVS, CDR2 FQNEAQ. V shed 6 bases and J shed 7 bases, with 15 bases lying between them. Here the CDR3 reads CASREGGGFEAFF. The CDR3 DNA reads TGTGCCAGCAGAGAGGGCGGAGGGTTTGAAGCTTTCTTT.

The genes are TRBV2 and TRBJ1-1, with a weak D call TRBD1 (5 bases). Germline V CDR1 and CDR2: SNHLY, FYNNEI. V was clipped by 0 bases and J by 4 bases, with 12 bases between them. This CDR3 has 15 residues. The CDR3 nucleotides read TGTGCCAGCAGTGAAGCACAGGACGGGTTCACTGAAGCTTTCTTT. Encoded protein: CASSEAQDGFTEAFF.

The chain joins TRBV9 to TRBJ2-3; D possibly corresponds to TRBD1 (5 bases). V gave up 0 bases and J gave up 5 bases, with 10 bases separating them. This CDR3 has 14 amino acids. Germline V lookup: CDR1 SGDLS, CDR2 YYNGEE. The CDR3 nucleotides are TGTGCCAGCAGCGTAGAAGGGGCAGGAGATACGCAGTATTTT. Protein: CASSVEGAGDTQYF.

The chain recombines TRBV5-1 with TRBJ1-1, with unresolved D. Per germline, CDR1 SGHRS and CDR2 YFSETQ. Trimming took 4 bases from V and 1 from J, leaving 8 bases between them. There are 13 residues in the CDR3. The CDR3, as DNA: TGCGCCAGCAGCGTGGGAGAGAACACTGAAGCTTTCTTT. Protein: CASSVGENTEAFF.

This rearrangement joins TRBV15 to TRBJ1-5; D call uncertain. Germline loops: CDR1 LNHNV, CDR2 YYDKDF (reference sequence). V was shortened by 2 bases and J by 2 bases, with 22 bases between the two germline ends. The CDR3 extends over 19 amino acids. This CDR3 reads CATSRPSPGVGMCNQPQHF. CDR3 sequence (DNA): TGTGCCACCAGCAGACCCTCCCCCGGGGTCGGGATGTGCAATCAGCCCCAGCATTTT.

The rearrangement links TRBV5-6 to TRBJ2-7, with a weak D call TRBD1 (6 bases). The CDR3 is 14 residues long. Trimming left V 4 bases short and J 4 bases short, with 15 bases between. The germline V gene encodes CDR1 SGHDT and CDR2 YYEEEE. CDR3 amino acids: CASSTRGQIYEQYF. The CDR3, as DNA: TGTGCCAGCAGCACCAGAGGACAGATATACGAGCAGTACTTC.

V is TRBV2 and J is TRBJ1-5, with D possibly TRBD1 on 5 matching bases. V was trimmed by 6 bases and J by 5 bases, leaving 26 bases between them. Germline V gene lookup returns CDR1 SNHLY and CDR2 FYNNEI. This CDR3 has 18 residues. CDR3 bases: TGTGCCAGCAGCCCACCAAAACGGGTCAGGACAACCCATCAGCCCCAGCATTTT. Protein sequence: CASSPPKRVRTTHQPQHF. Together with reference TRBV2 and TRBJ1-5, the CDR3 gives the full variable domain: EPEVTQTPSHQVTQMGQEVILRCVPISNHLYFYWYRQILGQKVEFLVSFYNNEISEKSEIFDDQFSVERPDGSNFTLKIRSTKLEDSAMYFCASSPPKRVRTTHQPQHFGDGTRLSIL.

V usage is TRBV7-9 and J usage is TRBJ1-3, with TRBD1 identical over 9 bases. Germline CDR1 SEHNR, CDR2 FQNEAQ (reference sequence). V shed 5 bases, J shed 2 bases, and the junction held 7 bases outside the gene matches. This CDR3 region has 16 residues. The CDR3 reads CASSALGQGPGNTIYF. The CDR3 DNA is TGTGCCAGCAGCGCCCTCGGACAGGGGCCTGGAAACACCATATATTTT.

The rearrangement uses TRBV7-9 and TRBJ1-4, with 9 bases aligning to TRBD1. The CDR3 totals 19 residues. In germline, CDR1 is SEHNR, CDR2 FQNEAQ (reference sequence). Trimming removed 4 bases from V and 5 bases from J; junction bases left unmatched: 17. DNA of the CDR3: TGTGCCAGCAGCTCCCAAAAACCTCACACAGGGGGCGAAAATGAAAAACTGTTTTTT. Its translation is CASSSQKPHTGGENEKLFF.

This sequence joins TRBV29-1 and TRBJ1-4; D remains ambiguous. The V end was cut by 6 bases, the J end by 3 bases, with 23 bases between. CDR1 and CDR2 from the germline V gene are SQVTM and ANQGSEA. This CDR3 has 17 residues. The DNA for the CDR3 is TGCAGCGTCAGCCCTCTCGGGGTCCCCCTCGCTAATGAAAAACTGTTTTTT. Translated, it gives CSVSPLGVPLANEKLFF.

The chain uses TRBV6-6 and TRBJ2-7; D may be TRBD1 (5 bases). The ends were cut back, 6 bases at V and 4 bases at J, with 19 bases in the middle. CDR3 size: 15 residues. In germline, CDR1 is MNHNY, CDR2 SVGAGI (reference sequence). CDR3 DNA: TGTGCCAGCAGCCCACAGGATTTTAGGAGATACGAGCAGTACTTC. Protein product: CASSPQDFRRYEQYF.

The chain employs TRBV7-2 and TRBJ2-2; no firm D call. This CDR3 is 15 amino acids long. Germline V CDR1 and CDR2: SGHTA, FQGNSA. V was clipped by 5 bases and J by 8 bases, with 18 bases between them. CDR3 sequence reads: CASSVTLRLSGELFF. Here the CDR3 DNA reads TGTGCCAGCAGCGTAACCCTTCGGTTGTCAGGGGAGCTGTTTTTT.

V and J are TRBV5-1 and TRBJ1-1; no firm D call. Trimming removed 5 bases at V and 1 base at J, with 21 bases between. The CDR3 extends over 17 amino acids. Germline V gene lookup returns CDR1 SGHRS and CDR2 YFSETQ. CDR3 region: CASSHRPFPRRNTEAFF. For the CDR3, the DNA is TGCGCCAGCAGTCATCGACCCTTCCCCAGGCGGAACACTGAAGCTTTCTTT.

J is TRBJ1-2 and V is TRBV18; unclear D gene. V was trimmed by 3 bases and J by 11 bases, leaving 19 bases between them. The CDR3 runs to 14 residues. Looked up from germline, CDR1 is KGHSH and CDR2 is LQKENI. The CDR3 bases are TGTGCCAGCTCACCTGTACGGGTCGGGAGTGGGTACACCTTC. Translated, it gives CASSPVRVGSGYTF.

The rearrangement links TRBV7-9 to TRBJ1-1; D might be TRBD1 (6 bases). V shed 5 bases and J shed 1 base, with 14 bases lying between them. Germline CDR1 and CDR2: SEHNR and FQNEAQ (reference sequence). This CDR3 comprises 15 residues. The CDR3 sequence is CASSQGWGQNTEAFF. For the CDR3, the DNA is TGTGCCAGCAGCCAAGGCTGGGGGCAGAACACTGAAGCTTTCTTT.

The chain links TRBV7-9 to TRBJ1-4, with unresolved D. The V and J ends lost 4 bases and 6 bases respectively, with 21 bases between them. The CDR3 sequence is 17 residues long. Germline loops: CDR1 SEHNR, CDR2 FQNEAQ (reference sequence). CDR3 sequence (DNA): TGTGCCAGCAGCTGGGTGGAGGAGGAACCAAGGGATGAAAAACTGTTTTTT. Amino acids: CASSWVEEEPRDEKLFF.

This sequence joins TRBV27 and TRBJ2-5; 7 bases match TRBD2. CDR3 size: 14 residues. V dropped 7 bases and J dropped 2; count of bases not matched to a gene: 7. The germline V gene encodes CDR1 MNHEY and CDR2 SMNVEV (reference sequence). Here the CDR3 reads CASKALADQETQYF. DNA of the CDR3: TGTGCCAGCAAGGCGCTAGCGGATCAAGAGACCCAGTACTTC.

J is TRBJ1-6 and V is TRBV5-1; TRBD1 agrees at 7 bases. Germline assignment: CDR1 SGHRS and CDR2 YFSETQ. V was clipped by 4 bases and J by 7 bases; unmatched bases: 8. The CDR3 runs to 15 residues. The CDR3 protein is CASSDTGVANSPLHF. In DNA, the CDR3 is TGCGCCAGCAGCGATACAGGGGTGGCCAATTCACCCCTCCACTTT.

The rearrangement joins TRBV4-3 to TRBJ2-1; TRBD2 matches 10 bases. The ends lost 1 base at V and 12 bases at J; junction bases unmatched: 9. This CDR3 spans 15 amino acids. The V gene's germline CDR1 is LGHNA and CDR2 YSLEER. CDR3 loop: CASSQGRLAGYLQFF. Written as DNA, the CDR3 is TGCGCCAGCAGCCAAGGGAGACTAGCGGGCTACTTGCAGTTCTTC.

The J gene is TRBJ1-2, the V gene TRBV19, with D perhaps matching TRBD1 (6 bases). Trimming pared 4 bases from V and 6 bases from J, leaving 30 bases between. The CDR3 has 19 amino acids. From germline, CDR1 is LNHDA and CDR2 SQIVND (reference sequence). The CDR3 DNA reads TGTGCCAGTAGTACCCTTTGTAGCGCCGGGGCAGGGGCTTATAATGGCTACACCTTC. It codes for CASSTLCSAGAGAYNGYTF.

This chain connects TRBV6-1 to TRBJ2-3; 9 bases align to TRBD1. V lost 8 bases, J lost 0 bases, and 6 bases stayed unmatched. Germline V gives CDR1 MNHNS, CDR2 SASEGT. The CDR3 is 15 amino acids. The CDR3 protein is CASPPDRGSTDTQYF. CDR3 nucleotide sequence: TGTGCCAGCCCCCCCGACAGGGGGAGCACAGATACGCAGTATTTT.

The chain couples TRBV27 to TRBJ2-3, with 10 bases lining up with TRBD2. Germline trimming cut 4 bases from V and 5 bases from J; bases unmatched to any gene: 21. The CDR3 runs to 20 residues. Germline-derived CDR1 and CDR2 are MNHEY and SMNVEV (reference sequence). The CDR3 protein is CASSSRNRNRAGGLLDTQYF. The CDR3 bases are TGTGCCAGCAGTTCACGGAACCGAAATCGAGCGGGGGGGTTACTAGATACGCAGTATTTT.

CDR3: CASGWLQGLFTGELFF. CDR3 DNA: TGTGCTAGTGGTTGGCTCCAAGGACTTTTCACCGGGGAGCTGTTTTTT. This chain connects TRBV12-5 to TRBJ2-2, with D possibly TRBD2 on 5 matching bases. V gave up 4 bases and J gave up 4 bases, with 16 bases separating them. Looked up from germline, CDR1 is LGHNT and CDR2 is FRNRAP. The CDR3 is made up of 16 amino acids.

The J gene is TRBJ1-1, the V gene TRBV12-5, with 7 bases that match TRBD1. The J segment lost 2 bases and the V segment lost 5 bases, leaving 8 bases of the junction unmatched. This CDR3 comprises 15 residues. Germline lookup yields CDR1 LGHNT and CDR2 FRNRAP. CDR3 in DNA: TGTGCTAGTGGTACCCAGACAGGGATCAACACTGAAGCTTTCTTT. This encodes CASGTQTGINTEAFF.

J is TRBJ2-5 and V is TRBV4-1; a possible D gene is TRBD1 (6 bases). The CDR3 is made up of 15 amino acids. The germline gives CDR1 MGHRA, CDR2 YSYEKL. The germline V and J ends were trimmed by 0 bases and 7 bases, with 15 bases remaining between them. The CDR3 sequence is CASSQEGARSGTQYF. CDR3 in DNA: TGCGCCAGCAGCCAAGAGGGGGCACGCTCTGGGACCCAGTACTTC.

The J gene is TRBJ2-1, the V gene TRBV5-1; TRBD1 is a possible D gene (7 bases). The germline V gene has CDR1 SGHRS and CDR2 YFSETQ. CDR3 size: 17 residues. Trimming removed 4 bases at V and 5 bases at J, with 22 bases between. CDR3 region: CASSPAQTRRGHNEQFF. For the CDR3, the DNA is TGCGCCAGCAGCCCCGCCCAGACTAGAAGGGGGCACAATGAGCAGTTCTTC.

The CDR3 DNA reads TGTGCCAGCAGTTTAGGGGCAGGGGGTGCCTACGAGCAGTACTTC. Translation: CASSLGAGGAYEQYF. The rearrangement links TRBV27 to TRBJ2-7; TRBD1 matches at 7 bases. The CDR3 totals 15 residues. The V gene's germline CDR1 is MNHEY and CDR2 SMNVEV (reference sequence). V gave up 2 bases and J gave up 2 bases; unmatched junction bases: 6.

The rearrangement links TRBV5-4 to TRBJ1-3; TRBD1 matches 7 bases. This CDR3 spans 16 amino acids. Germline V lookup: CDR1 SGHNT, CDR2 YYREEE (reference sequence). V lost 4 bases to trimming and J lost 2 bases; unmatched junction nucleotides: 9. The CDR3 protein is CASSRFVQGPGNTIYF. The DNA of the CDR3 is TGTGCCAGCAGCCGATTCGTACAGGGGCCTGGAAACACCATATATTTT.

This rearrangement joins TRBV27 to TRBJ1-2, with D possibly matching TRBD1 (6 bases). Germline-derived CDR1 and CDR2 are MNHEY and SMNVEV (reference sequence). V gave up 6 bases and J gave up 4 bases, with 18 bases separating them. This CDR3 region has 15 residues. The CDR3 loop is CASSRIPGQLYGYTF. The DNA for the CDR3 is TGTGCCAGCAGCCGAATTCCCGGACAGCTCTATGGCTACACCTTC.